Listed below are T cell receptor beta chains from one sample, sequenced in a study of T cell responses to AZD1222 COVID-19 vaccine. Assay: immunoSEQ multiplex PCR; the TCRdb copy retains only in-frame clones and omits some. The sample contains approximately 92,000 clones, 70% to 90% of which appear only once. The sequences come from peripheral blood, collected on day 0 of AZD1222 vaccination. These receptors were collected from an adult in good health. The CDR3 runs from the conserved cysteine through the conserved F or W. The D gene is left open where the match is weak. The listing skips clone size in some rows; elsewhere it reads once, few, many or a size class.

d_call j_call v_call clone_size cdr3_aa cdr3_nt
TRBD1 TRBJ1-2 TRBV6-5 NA CASSFDRGDGYTF TGTGCCAGCAGTTTTGACAGGGGAGATGGCTACACCTTC
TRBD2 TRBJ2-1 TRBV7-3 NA CASSSRAGATNEQFF TGTGCCAGCAGCTCCCGAGCGGGGGCGACCAATGAGCAGTTCTTC
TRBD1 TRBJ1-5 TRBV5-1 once CASSPGTGVLNQPQHF TGTGCCAGCAGCCCCGGGACAGGGGTGCTCAATCAGCCCCAGCATTTT
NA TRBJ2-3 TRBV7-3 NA CASSSGTTDTQYF TGTGCCAGCAGCTCAGGGACCACAGATACGCAGTATTTT
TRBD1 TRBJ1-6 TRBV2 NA CASSKTGVASPLHF TGTGCCAGCAGTAAGACAGGGGTAGCTTCACCCCTCCACTTT
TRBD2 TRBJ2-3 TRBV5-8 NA CASSSPGLAGTDTQYF TGTGCCAGCAGCTCTCCGGGACTAGCGGGCACAGATACGCAGTATTTT
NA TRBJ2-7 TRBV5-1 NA CASSFDSSYEQYF TGCGCCAGCAGCTTTGACAGCTCCTACGAGCAGTACTTC
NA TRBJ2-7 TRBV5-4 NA CASSLEAGAYEQYF TGTGCCAGCAGCTTGGAAGCAGGGGCCTACGAGCAGTACTTC
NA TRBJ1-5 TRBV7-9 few CASSLGTNSNQPQHF TGTGCCAGCAGCTTAGGCACGAATAGCAATCAGCCCCAGCATTTT
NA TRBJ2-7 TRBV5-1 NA CASSHGTPSYEQYF TGCGCCAGCAGCCACGGGACACCCTCCTACGAGCAGTACTTC
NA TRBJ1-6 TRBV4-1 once CASSQGRNSPLHF TGCGCCAGCAGCCAAGGGCGTAATTCACCCCTCCACTTT
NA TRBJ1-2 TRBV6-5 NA CASRGTVSYGYTF TGTGCCAGCAGGGGGACGGTTTCTTATGGCTACACCTTC
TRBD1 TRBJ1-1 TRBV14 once CASSPYRGANTEAFF TGTGCCAGCAGCCCATACAGGGGAGCGAACACTGAAGCTTTCTTT
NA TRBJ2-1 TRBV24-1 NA CATSDLPAAGRGSYNEQFF TGTGCCACCAGTGATTTACCCGCCGCTGGCAGGGGCTCCTACAATGAGCAGTTCTTC
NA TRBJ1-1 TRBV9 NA CASSDSRRGTEAFF TGTGCCAGCAGTGACTCACGGAGGGGCACTGAAGCTTTCTTT
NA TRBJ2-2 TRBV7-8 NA CALAPRNTGELFF TGTGCACTAGCCCCCAGAAACACCGGGGAGCTGTTTTTT
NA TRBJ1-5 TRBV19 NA CASGNPAGLNQPQHF TGTGCCAGCGGAAATCCAGCCGGCCTCAATCAGCCCCAGCATTTT
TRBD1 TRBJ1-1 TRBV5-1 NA CASSLGQGMNTEAFF TGTGCCAGCAGCTTAGGACAGGGGATGAACACTGAAGCTTTCTTT
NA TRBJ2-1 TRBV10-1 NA CASSKKLGNEQFF TGCGCCAGCAGTAAAAAGCTCGGGAATGAGCAGTTCTTC
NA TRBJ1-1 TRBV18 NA CASSPLRDGNTEAFF TGTGCCAGCTCACCATTGAGGGACGGGAACACTGAAGCTTTCTTT
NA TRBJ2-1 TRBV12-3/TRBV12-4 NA CASSLTGNNEQFF TGTGCCAGCAGTTTGACAGGTAACAATGAGCAGTTCTTC
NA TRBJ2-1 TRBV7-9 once CASSFFNPDNEQFF TGTGCCAGCAGCTTCTTCAACCCCGACAATGAGCAGTTCTTC
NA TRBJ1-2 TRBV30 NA CAWTGLYGYTF TGTGCCTGGACAGGGTTATATGGCTACACCTTC
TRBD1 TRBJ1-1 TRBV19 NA CASSIDPGTGVNTEAFF TGTGCCAGTAGTATAGATCCTGGGACAGGCGTGAACACTGAAGCTTTCTTT
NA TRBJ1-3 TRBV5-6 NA CASSFTGFSGNTIYF TGTGCCAGCAGCTTCACAGGGTTTTCTGGAAACACCATATATTTT
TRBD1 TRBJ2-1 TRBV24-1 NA CATSDFGTGGGNEQFF TGTGCCACCAGTGATTTCGGGACAGGGGGCGGCAATGAGCAGTTCTTC
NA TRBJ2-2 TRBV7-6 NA CASSLDPFGQADTGELFF TGTGCCAGCAGCTTAGATCCGTTTGGGCAGGCAGACACCGGGGAGCTGTTTTTT
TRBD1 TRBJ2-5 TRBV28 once CASRTGQGIETQYF TGTGCCAGCAGAACAGGACAGGGGATCGAGACCCAGTACTTC
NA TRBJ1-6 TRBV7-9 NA CASSLGRNSPLHF TGTGCCAGCAGCTTAGGACGGAATTCACCCCTCCACTTT
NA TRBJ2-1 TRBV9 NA CASSVGGVEYNEQFF TGTGCCAGCAGCGTAGGAGGGGTAGAGTACAATGAGCAGTTCTTC
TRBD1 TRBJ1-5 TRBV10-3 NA CAISESGQVQQPQHF TGTGCCATCAGTGAGTCGGGACAGGTACAACAGCCCCAGCATTTT
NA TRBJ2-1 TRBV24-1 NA CATSDLSTLDGIRSNEQFF TGTGCCACCAGTGATTTGTCCACGCTTGATGGGATTAGAAGTAATGAGCAGTTCTTC
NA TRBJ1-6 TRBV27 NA CASSLGRKRGSPLHF TGTGCCAGCAGTTTGGGTAGGAAGAGGGGTTCACCCCTCCACTTT
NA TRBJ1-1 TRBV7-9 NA CASRLNTEAFF TGTGCCAGCAGACTGAACACTGAAGCTTTCTTT
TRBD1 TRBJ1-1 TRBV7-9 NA CASRPKDRLSTEAFF TGTGCCAGCAGGCCTAAGGACAGGCTAAGCACTGAAGCTTTCTTT
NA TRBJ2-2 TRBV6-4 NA CASSDSEQPGELFF TGTGCCAGCAGTGACTCGGAACAGCCCGGGGAGCTGTTTTTT
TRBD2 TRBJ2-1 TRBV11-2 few CASSPLAGGQHNEQFF TGTGCCAGCAGCCCCCTAGCGGGGGGCCAACACAATGAGCAGTTCTTC
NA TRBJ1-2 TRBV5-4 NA CASSLDAGGGTNYGYTF TGTGCCAGCAGCTTGGACGCAGGAGGGGGGACTAACTATGGCTACACCTTC
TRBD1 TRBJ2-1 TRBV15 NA CATSRVGQGSYNEQFF TGTGCCACCAGCAGAGTGGGACAGGGGTCCTACAATGAGCAGTTCTTC
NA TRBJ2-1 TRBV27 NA CASKAQPQGGEQFF TGTGCCAGCAAGGCCCAACCGCAAGGGGGAGAGCAGTTCTTC
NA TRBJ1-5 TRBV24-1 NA CATSGSSNQPQHF TGTGCCACCAGTGGCTCGAGCAATCAGCCCCAGCATTTT
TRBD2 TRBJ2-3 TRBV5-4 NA CASSLDLAGGLLGTDTQYF TGTGCCAGCAGCTTGGATTTAGCGGGGGGGCTTCTGGGCACAGATACGCAGTATTTT
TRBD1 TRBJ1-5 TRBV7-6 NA CASSTGQGGSNQPQHF TGTGCCAGCAGCACCGGACAGGGGGGTAGCAATCAGCCCCAGCATTTT
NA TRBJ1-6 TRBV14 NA CASSQGQLLSPLHF TGTGCCAGCAGCCAAGGACAGCTTCTTTCACCCCTCCACTTT